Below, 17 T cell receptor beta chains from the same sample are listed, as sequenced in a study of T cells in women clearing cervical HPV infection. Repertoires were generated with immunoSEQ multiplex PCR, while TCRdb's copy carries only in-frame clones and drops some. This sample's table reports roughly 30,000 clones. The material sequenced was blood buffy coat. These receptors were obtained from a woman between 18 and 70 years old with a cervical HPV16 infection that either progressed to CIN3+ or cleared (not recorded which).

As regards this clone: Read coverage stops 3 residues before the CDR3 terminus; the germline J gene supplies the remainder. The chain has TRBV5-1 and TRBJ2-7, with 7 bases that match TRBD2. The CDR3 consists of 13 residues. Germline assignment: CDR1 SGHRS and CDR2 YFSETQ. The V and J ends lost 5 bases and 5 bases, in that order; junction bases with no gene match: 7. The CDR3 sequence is CASSQKRDDEQYF. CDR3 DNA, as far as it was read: TGCGCCAGCAGTCAGAAGCGGGATGACGAG.

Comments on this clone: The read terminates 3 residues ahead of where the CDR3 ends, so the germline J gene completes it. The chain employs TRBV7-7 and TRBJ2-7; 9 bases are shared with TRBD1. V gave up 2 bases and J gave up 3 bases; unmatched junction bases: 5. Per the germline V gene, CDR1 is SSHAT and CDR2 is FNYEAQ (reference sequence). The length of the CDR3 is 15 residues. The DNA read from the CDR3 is TGTGCCAGCAGCTTACGACAGGGGGTGAACTACGAG. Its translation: CASSLRQGVNYE. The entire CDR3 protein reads CASSLRQGVNYEQYF.

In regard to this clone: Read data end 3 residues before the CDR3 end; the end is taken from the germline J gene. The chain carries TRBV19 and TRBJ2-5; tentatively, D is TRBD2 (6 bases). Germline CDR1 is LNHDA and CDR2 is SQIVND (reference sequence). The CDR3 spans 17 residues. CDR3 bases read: TGTGCCAGTAGTATAGCCTGGGACTGGGCTCAGTCAGATACC. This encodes CASSIAWDWAQSDT. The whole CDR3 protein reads CASSIAWDWAQSDTQYF.

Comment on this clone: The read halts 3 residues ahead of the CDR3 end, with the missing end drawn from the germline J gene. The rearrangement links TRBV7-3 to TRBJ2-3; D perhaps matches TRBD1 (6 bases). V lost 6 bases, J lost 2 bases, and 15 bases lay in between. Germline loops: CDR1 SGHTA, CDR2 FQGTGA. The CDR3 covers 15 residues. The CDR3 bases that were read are TGTGCCAGCAGTCCAAGAGGGGGACCCACAGATACG. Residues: CASSPRGGPTDT. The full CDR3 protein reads CASSPRGGPTDTQYF.

The CDR3 loop reads CSAPQGTYEQYF. CDR3 bases read: TGCAGTGCCCCACAGGGGACCTACGAG. The J gene is TRBJ2-7, the V gene TRBV20-1, with 7 bases aligning to TRBD1. The CDR3 end is not reached by the read, which stops 3 residues before it; the germline J gene fills it in. The CDR3 is 12 residues long. Trimming cost V 6 bases and J 2 bases; bases outside gene matches: 4. Germline V lookup: CDR1 DFQATT, CDR2 SNEGSKA (reference sequence).

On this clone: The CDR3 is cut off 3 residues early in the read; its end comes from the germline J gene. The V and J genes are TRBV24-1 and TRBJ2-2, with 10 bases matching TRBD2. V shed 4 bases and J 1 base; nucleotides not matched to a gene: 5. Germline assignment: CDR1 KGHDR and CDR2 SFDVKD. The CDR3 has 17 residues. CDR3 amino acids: CATSDPSGGLNTGELFF. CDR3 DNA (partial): TGTGCCACCAGTGACCCTAGCGGGGGACTGAACACCGGGGAG.

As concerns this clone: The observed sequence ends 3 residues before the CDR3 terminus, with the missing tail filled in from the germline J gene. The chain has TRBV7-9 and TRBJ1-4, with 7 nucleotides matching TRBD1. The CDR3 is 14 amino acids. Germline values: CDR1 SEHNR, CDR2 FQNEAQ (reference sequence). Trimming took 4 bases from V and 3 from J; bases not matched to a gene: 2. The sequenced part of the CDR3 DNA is TGTGCCAGCAGCTCGGGACAGTCTAATGAAAAA. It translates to CASSSGQSNEK. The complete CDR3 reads CASSSGQSNEKLFF. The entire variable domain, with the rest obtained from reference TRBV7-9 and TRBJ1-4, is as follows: DTGVSQNPRHKITKRGQNVTFRCDPISEHNRLYWYRQTLGQGPEFLTYFQNEAQLEKSRLLSDRFSAERPKGSFSTLEIQRTEQGDSAMYLCASSSGQSNEKLFFGSGTQLSVL.

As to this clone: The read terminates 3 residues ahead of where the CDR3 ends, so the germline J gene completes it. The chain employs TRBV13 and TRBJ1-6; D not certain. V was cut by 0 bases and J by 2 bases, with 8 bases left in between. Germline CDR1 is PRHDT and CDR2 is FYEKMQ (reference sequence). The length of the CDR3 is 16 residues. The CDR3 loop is CASSLGAVAYNSPLHF. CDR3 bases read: TGTGCCAGCAGCTTAGGGGCGGTTGCCTATAATTCACCC.

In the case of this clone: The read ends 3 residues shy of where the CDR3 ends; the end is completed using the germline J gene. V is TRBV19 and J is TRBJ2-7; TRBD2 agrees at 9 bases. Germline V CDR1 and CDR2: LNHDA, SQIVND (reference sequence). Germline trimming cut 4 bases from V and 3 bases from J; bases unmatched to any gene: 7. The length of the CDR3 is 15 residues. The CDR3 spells CASSTGGLADYEQYF. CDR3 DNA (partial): TGTGCCAGTAGTACTGGGGGACTAGCAGACTACGAG.

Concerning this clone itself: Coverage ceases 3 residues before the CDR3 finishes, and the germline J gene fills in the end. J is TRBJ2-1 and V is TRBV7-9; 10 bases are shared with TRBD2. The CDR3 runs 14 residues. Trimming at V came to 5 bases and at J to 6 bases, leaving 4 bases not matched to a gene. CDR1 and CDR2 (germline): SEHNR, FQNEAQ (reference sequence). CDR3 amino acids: CASSLSGGGNEQFF. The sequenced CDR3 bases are TGTGCCAGCAGCCTGAGCGGGGGGGGCAATGAG.

The CDR3 loop reads CASSLGQGQGWYEQYF. The covered CDR3 bases are TGTGCCAGCAGCTTAGGACAAGGACAGGGATGGTACGAG. V usage is TRBV5-4 and J usage is TRBJ2-7; TRBD1 matches at 8 bases. The read halts 3 residues ahead of the CDR3 end, with the missing end drawn from the germline J gene. Germline V lookup: CDR1 SGHNT, CDR2 YYREEE (reference sequence). The trim removed 2 bases at V and 4 bases at J, leaving 11 bases unmatched. The CDR3 sequence is 16 residues long.

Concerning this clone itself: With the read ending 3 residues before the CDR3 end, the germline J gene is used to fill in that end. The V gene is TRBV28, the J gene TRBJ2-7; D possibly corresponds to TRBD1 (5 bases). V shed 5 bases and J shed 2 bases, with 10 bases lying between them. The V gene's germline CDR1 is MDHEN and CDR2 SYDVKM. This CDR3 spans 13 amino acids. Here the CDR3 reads CASSLEQAYEQYF. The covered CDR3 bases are TGTGCCAGCAGTCTGGAACAGGCCTACGAG.

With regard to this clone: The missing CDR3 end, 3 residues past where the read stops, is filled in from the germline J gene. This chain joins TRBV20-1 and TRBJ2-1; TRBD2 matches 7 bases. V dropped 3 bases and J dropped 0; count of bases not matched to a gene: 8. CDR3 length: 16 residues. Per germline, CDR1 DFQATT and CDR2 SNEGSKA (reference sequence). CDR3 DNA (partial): TGCAGTGCTAGGGTTATGGGCGGGGGCTCCTACAATGAG. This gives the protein CSARVMGGGSYNE. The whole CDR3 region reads CSARVMGGGSYNEQFF.

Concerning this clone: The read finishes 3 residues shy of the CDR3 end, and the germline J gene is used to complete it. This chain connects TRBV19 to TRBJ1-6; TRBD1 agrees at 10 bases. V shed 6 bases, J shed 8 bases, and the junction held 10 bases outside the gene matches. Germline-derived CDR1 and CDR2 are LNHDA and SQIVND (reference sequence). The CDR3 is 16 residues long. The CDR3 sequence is CASRSLDRGEDSPLHF. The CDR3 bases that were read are TGTGCCAGTAGGAGCCTGGACAGGGGGGAGGATTCACCC. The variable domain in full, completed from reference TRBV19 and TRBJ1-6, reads DGGITQSPKYLFRKEGQNVTLSCEQNLNHDAMYWYRQDPGQGLRLIYYSQIVNDFQKGDIAEGYSVSREKKESFPLTVTSAQKNPTAFYLCASRSLDRGEDSPLHFGNGTRLTVT.

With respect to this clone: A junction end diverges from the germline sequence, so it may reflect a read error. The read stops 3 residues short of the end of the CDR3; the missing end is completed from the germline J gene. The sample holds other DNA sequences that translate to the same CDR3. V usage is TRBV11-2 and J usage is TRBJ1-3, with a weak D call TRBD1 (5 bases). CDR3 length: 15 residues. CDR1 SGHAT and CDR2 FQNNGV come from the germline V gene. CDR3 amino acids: CASSFSGTSGNTIYF. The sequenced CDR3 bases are TGTGCCAGCAGCTTCTCAGGGACTTCTGGAAACACA.

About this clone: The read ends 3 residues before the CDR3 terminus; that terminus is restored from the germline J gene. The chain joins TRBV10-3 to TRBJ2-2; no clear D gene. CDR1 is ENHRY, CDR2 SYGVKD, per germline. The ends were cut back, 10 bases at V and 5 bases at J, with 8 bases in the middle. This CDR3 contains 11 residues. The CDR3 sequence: CATMRTGELFF. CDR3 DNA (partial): TGTGCCACCATGAGGACCGGGGAG.

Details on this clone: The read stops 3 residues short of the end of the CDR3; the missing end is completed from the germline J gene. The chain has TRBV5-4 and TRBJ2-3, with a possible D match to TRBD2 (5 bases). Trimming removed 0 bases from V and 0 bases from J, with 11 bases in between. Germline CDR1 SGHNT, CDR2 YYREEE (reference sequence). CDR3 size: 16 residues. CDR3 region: CASSLGLQRSTDTQYF. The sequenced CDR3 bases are TGTGCCAGCAGCTTGGGTTTGCAGCGGAGCACAGATACG.